The 3 T cell receptor beta chains presented below share a single source sample, sequenced in a study of OX40 agonist ivuxolimab in advanced cancers. Clones were sequenced by immunoSEQ multiplex PCR, and TCRdb holds only the in-frame ones, with some missing. The sample includes 70,000 to 95,000 clones, about nine tenths of them seen just once. The material sequenced was CD4+ or CD8+ T cells sorted from blood, taken in a trial of the OX40 agonist ivuxolimab. These receptors all come from an adult with an advanced solid tumor such as melanoma, head and neck, liver or kidney cancer.

This rearrangement joins TRBV27 to TRBJ2-2, with 8 bases identical to TRBD2. V lost 6 bases and J lost 5; bases outside the gene matches: 8. Germline values: CDR1 MNHEY, CDR2 SMNVEV (reference sequence). The CDR3 is 15 amino acids. In DNA form, the CDR3 reads TGTGCCAGCAGGAGCGGGGGCCTCTTAACCGGGGAGCTGTTTTTT. Its protein is CASRSGGLLTGELFF.

The rearrangement links TRBV7-2 to TRBJ2-5; TRBD1 agrees at 9 bases. The CDR3 runs 16 residues. V dropped 5 bases and J dropped 5; count of bases not matched to a gene: 12. The germline V gene encodes CDR1 SGHTA and CDR2 FQGNSA. The CDR3 sequence: CASSIFGTGRFETQYF. CDR3 in DNA: TGTGCCAGCAGCATATTCGGGACAGGGCGTTTTGAGACCCAGTACTTC. Full variable domain (missing parts from reference TRBV7-2 and TRBJ2-5): GAGVSQSPSNKVTEKGKDVELRCDPISGHTALYWYRQSLGQGLEFLIYFQGNSAPDKSGLPSDRFSAERTGGSVSTLTIQRTQQEDSAVYLCASSIFGTGRFETQYFGPGTRLLVL.

For the CDR3, the DNA is TGCGCCAGCAGCCGATCGGAGTCGGGGGGACACCAGGGGACGCAGTATTTT. Residues: CASSRSESGGHQGTQYF. The gene calls are TRBV4-1 and TRBJ2-3, with TRBD2 as a possible D gene (7 bases). Trimming took 4 bases from V and 9 from J, leaving 26 bases between them. Per the germline V gene, CDR1 is MGHRA and CDR2 is YSYEKL. The CDR3 extends over 17 amino acids.